This TCR beta chain was recovered during a study of T cell repertoires in cytomegalovirus infection. Study-level information: Both recently identified HLA-C-restricted and well-studied HLA-B-restricted CMV epitopes were used in the study. Public TCR beta signature analysis indicated the presence of both CMV infection and matching HLA type.

Study-wide results and caveats: In two of eight donors, the top clonotype was HLA-C-restricted CMV-specific. Identification of carriers of CMV plus the relevant HLA was performed using cumulative public TCR beta family frequency.

This clonotype was counted between two and nine times. Its antigen is undetermined. From germline, CDR1 is MNHNS and CDR2 SASEGT. The CDR3 extends over 13 amino acids. Trimming left V 3 bases short and J 5 bases short, with 10 bases between. TCRdb re-called the reads through MiXCR, storing one row per CDR3 protein. The table shows under 95,000 distinct CDR3 sequences, with 45% to 55% occurring only once. The TCR sequence derives from a human donor in good health (CMV status not recorded). Some clones in this sample may be carry-over from other donors' samples. This chain uses TRBV6-1 with TRBJ1-1; D might be TRBD1 (6 bases). The material sequenced was CD8+ T cells from cultured PBMCs, taken from culture after CMV antigen stimulation. The CDR3 here is CASSEGAGTEAFF. CDR3 nucleotides: TGTGCCAGCAGTGAGGGGGCTGGGACTGAAGCTTTCTTT.